The sequence of this TCR beta chain was determined in a study of blood T cell repertoires in COVID-19. Study information: Both acute and convalescent COVID-19 samples were obtained from the United States, Italy and Spain.

The germline V gene encodes CDR1 SGHRS and CDR2 YFSETQ. Trimming pared 2 bases from V and 1 base from J, leaving 12 bases between. The CDR3 has 15 residues. TCRdb's copy holds only in-frame clones and misses some; the assay was immunoSEQ multiplex PCR. Of about 46,000 clones in the sample, 75% to 95% were seen once. Source material: peripheral blood. The TCR comes from a man aged 50-59 years with acute or convalescent COVID-19. The chain recombines TRBV5-1 with TRBJ2-5; D is perhaps TRBD1 (5 bases). The CDR3 coding sequence is TGCGCCAGCAGCTTTAGTTGGCAGGGCCAAGAGACCCAGTACTTC. Protein sequence: CASSFSWQGQETQYF.